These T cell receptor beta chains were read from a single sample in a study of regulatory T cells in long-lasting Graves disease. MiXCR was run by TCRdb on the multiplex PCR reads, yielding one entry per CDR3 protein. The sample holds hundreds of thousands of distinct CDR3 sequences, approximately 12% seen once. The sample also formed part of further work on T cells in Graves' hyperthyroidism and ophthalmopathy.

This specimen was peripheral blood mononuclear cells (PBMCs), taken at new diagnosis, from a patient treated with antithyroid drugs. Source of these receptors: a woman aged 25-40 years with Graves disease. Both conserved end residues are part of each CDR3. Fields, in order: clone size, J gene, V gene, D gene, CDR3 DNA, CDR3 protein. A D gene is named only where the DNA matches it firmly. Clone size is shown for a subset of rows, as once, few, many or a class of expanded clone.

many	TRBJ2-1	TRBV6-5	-	TGTGCCAGCAGTTACAGGGGGAATGAGCAGTTCTTC	CASSYRGNEQFF
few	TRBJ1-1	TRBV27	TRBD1	TGTGCCAGCAGTTTATCGCAGGGGGGAACTGAAGCTTTCTTT	CASSLSQGGTEAFF
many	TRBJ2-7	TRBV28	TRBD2	TGTGCCAGCAGTACCCGAAGAGCGGGAGTTGGGTACGAGCAGTACTTC	CASSTRRAGVGYEQYF
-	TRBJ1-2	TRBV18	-	TGTGCCAGCTCACCATTAAACGTAGGTTCAGGATTTACATATGGCTACACCTTC	CASSPLNVGSGFTYGYTF
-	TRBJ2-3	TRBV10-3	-	TGTGCCATCAGTGAGCCCCCGAGCACAGATACGCAGTATTTT	CAISEPPSTDTQYF
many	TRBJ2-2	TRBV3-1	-	TGTGCCAGCAGCCAACTCAGGGTCACCGGGGAGCTGTTTTTT	CASSQLRVTGELFF
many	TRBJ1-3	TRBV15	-	TGTGCCACCAGCTCGATCTCTGGAAACACCATATATTTT	CATSSISGNTIYF
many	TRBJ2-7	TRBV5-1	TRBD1	TGCGCCAGCAGCTTGCGTCAGGGGGCCATCGAGCAGTACTTC	CASSLRQGAIEQYF
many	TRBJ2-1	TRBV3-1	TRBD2	TGTGCCAGCAGCCAAGAAGTAGCGGGAGGTCAATCCTACAATGAGCAGTTCTTC	CASSQEVAGGQSYNEQFF
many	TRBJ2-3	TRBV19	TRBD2	TGTGCCAGTCGACTAGCGGGAACAGATACGCAGTATTTT	CASRLAGTDTQYF
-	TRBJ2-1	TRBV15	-	TGTGCCACCAGCAGAGATTTCGGGGATGAGCAGTTCTTC	CATSRDFGDEQFF
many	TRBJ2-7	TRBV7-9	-	TGTGCCAGCAGCCTAGTACCTGGACAGTCTTCCTCCTACGAGCAGTACTTC	CASSLVPGQSSSYEQYF
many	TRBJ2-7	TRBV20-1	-	TGCAGTGCTAGATCGGGCAGCTCCTACGAGCAGTACTTC	CSARSGSSYEQYF